One sample yielded the 4 T cell receptor beta chains listed below, sequenced in a study of T cell responses to AZD1222 COVID-19 vaccine. The table came from immunoSEQ multiplex PCR; TCRdb's copy has only in-frame clones and leaves some out. The sample shows over 95,000 clones, around nine tenths of them seen only once. Specimen: peripheral blood, collected 28 days after the second AZD1222 dose. Receptors were obtained from an adult who received the AZD1222 COVID-19 vaccine.

This clone was counted a single time. The V call is TRBV15, the J call TRBJ1-1, with a possible D match to TRBD1 (6 bases). The length of the CDR3 is 15 residues. Germline CDR1 and CDR2: LNHNV and YYDKDF (reference sequence). The V end lost 4 bases, the J end lost 0 bases, and 12 bases lay between the germline ends. The CDR3, as DNA: TGTGCCACCAGCATACAGGGCGGGATGAACACTGAAGCTTTCTTT. Encoded protein: CATSIQGGMNTEAFF.

This chain links TRBV28 with TRBJ2-5; TRBD1 matches 8 bases. Germline loops: CDR1 MDHEN, CDR2 SYDVKM. CDR3 length: 16 residues. Unmatched junction bases numbered 9, after V lost 5 bases and J lost 1 base. The chain's CDR3 is CASSPLGTGRQETQYF. The CDR3 DNA follows: TGTGCCAGCAGTCCTCTGGGGACAGGTCGCCAAGAGACCCAGTACTTC. The whole variable domain, remainder taken from reference TRBV28 and TRBJ2-5, is DVKVTQSSRYLVKRTGEKVFLECVQDMDHENMFWYRQDPGLGLRLIYFSYDVKMKEKGDIPEGYSVSREKKERFSLILESASTNQTSMYLCASSPLGTGRQETQYFGPGTRLLVL.

The CDR3 protein is CASSIGGGNEQFF. DNA of the CDR3: TGTGCCAGTAGTATAGGGGGGGGAAATGAGCAGTTCTTC. This chain joins TRBV19 and TRBJ2-1, with TRBD2 identical over 7 bases. The germline V gene has CDR1 LNHDA and CDR2 SQIVND (reference sequence). Trimming at V came to 1 base and at J to 7 bases, leaving 1 base not matched to a gene. This CDR3 has 13 residues.

This clone was counted only a few times. The chain is built from TRBV4-1 and TRBJ1-6, with 10 bases that match TRBD1. This CDR3 has 15 residues. V was clipped by 4 bases and J by 10 bases; unmatched bases: 7. The germline V gene has CDR1 MGHRA and CDR2 YSYEKL. CDR3 bases: TGCGCCAGCAGCCTATGGCCGGGACAGGGGTCACCCCTCCACTTT. Protein: CASSLWPGQGSPLHF.